The next 7 T cell receptor beta chains were all read from a single sample in a study of CD8+CD57+ T cells in acquired aplastic anemia. Profiling of TCR beta VDJ combinations and CDR3 sequences used genomic DNA as template. A single record per CDR3 protein comes from TCRdb applying MiXCR to the reads. There are 150,000 or so distinct CDR3 sequences in the sample; about half occur only once, and 3.2% lies in the top ten. For sequencing, patients were chosen who had shown expansion of CD8+CD57+ cells by flow cytometry. The sample comprised sorted CD4+, CD8+, or CD8+CD57+ T cells (not recorded which) from PBMCs. The receptors were gathered from a human donor with aplastic anemia.

This clonotype was detected a few times. This sequence joins TRBV6-1 and TRBJ1-2, with 10 bases lining up with TRBD1. Germline trimming cut 6 bases from V and 2 bases from J; bases unmatched to any gene: 3. Germline CDR1 MNHNS, CDR2 SASEGT. This CDR3 has 14 residues. CDR3 DNA sequence: TGTGCCAGCAGGGGACAGGGGTCGAACTATGGCTACACCTTC. Residues: CASRGQGSNYGYTF.

Ten or more counts support this clonotype. J is TRBJ2-7 and V is TRBV9, with 10 bases lining up with TRBD1. The CDR3 consists of 14 residues. V shed 4 bases and J 3 bases; nucleotides not matched to a gene: 4. Per germline, CDR1 SGDLS and CDR2 YYNGEE. This chain's CDR3 is CASSNGQGGYEQYV. The CDR3 region has the DNA TGTGCCAGCAGCAACGGACAGGGGGGCTACGAGCAGTACGTC.

This clonotype was recorded many times. The chain uses TRBV4-2 and TRBJ1-2; D uncertain. There are 13 residues in the CDR3. Trimming pared 0 bases from V and 4 bases from J, leaving 6 bases between. CDR1 and CDR2 (germline): LGHNA, YNFKEQ. This CDR3 reads CASSQDKAYGYTF. The CDR3 DNA follows: TGTGCCAGCAGCCAAGATAAAGCCTATGGCTACACCTTC.

This sequence joins TRBV19 and TRBJ2-7; 8 nucleotides align to TRBD1. The germline CDR1 and CDR2 sequences are LNHDA and SQIVND (reference sequence). CDR3 size: 12 residues. J gave up 6 bases and V 5 bases, and 3 bases lay outside the gene matches. The CDR3 spells CASSFGQGEQYF. CDR3 bases: TGTGCCAGTAGTTTCGGACAGGGCGAGCAGTACTTC.

The V gene is TRBV20-1, the J gene TRBJ2-5, with unresolved D. Germline CDR1 reads DFQATT; CDR2 reads SNEGSKA (reference sequence). V lost 1 base, J lost 5 bases, and 14 bases lay in between. There are 14 residues in the CDR3. The CDR3 nucleotides are TGCAGTGCTAGAGTAGGAGAACAGACCGAGACCCAGTACTTC. Its protein product is CSARVGEQTETQYF.

This clonotype appeared many times. The V call is TRBV4-3, the J call TRBJ1-2, with D perhaps TRBD1 (5 bases). V shed 4 bases and J shed 7 bases, with 19 bases lying between them. Per germline, CDR1 LGHNA and CDR2 YSLEER. CDR3 length equals 15 residues. CDR3 bases: TGCGCCAGCAGCCGTCAGGGTGTCGGTGGCGGTGGCTACACCTTC. Residues: CASSRQGVGGGGYTF.

Relative to its sample, this clonotype is medium-sized. The V and J genes are TRBV29-1 and TRBJ1-2; 7 bases fit TRBD1. CDR3 size: 12 residues. Trimming cost V 7 bases and J 7 bases; bases outside gene matches: 9. In germline, CDR1 is SQVTM, CDR2 ANQGSEA. In DNA, the CDR3 is TGCAGCGCGTCCGGGACAGTTGGTGGCTACACCTTC. This gives the protein CSASGTVGGYTF.